The subject of this entry is one T cell receptor (beta chain). Its specificity is not known. Nominal health characterized the donors when sampled, though unrecorded immune exposures were likely. PCR employed 60 Vbeta and 13 Jbeta primers. Data came from immunoSEQ multiplex PCR; TCRdb stores just in-frame clones and leaves some out. The table shows around 88,000 clones, with 74% occurring only once. This specimen comes from a study of cytomegalovirus exposure and HLA in healthy donors. Study-wide findings and caveats: Per a later analysis, 15,000 to 20,000 TCR beta sequences showed association with HLA alleles at 0.05 false discovery rate. As was reported, the HLA-A and HLA-B alleles of most subjects were accurately predicted from TCR beta sequences.

Germline CDR1 and CDR2: SGHRS and YFSETQ. This CDR3 is 17 amino acids long. V shed 0 bases, J shed 1 base, and the junction held 7 bases outside the gene matches. The chain has TRBV5-1 and TRBJ2-7; 10 nucleotides align to TRBD1. The sequencing input was PBMCs. This TCR came from a male donor in good health and CMV-seronegative. The CDR3, as DNA: TGCGCCAGCAGCTTGGAAATTAGGGACAGGGGATCCTACGAGCAGTACTTC. Translated: CASSLEIRDRGSYEQYF. The variable domain in full, completed from reference TRBV5-1 and TRBJ2-7, reads KAGVTQTPRYLIKTRGQQVTLSCSPISGHRSVSWYQQTPGQGLQFLFEYFSETQRNKGNFPGRFSGRQFSNSRSEMNVSTLELGDSALYLCASSLEIRDRGSYEQYFGPGTRLTVT.